The clone carrying this T cell receptor (beta chain) was observed at least ten times. The time point: newly diagnosed GD, antithyroid drugs for less than 3 months. Researchers made the TCR library from RNA that was extracted from PBMCs. Losses at the gene ends were 2 bases for V and 4 bases for J; bases not matched to a gene: 5. The CDR3 is made up of 14 amino acids. The V gene's germline CDR1 is DFQATT and CDR2 SNEGSKA (reference sequence). The TCR beta library used iRepertoire HTBI primers with Arm-PCR amplification of CDR3. Each CDR3 protein is one row after TCRdb ran MiXCR on the multiplex PCR reads. The sample comprises approximately 470,000 distinct CDR3 sequences, roughly 15% of which are singletons, and 12% rests with the top ten. The record originates from a study of regulatory T cells in long-lasting Graves disease. About the research overall: New Graves' disease cases had less than 3 months of antithyroid drugs.

This sample was shared with a second study, whose subject was T cells in Graves' hyperthyroidism and ophthalmopathy.

V and J are TRBV20-1 and TRBJ1-5, with 7 bases that match TRBD1. The TCR was taken from a middle-aged man with Graves disease. This material consisted of peripheral blood mononuclear cells (PBMCs), taken at new diagnosis, from a patient treated with antithyroid drugs. The CDR3 DNA follows: TGCAGTGCTAGACTTGGACAGGAAAATCAGCCCCAGCATTTT. Its translation is CSARLGQENQPQHF.